This TCR beta chain was profiled in a study of monozygotic twins with inflammatory bowel disease. Whole-study results and caveats: Results did not support any single strong IBD-associated signal or clonotype. Separate T cell subtypes could not be resolved from one another.

A word on this clonotype: The antigen remains unidentified.

Following a re-call of the 5' RACE reads, TCRdb has one entry per CDR3 protein and lacks DNA. Its table lists 350,000 to 400,000 distinct CDR3 sequences. The V gene's germline CDR1 is MDHEN and CDR2 SYDVKM. This CDR3 comprises 16 residues. The sequencing input was blood. The sequence was obtained from a human donor with ulcerative colitis or Crohn's disease, or a healthy co-twin of an affected twin (not recorded which). The chain couples TRBV28 to TRBJ2-1; no DNA is available, so the TRBD2 call from TCRdb remains unchecked. CDR3 sequence reads: CASSSVAGGSYNEQFF.